A single sample gave rise to the 29 T cell receptor beta chains below, sequenced in a study of regulatory T cells in long-lasting Graves disease. Time point specified: newly diagnosed GD, antithyroid drugs for less than 3 months. PBMC-extracted RNA yielded the TCR library. Relying on iRepertoire HTBI primers and Arm-PCR of CDR3 regions, the team built TCR beta libraries. TCRdb analysed the multiplex PCR reads with MiXCR anew, one entry per CDR3 protein. This table has over 500,000 distinct CDR3 sequences, less than 20% appearing once. The same data also went into a second study, on T cells in Graves' hyperthyroidism and ophthalmopathy.

The starting material was peripheral blood mononuclear cells (PBMCs), obtained at new diagnosis, from a patient treated with antithyroid drugs. The receptors come from a woman in her twenties or thirties with Graves disease.

This clonotype came up many times. The chain employs TRBV20-1 and TRBJ1-1; TRBD1 matches 7 bases. The CDR3 extends over 14 amino acids. Trimming cost V 6 bases and J 3 bases; bases outside gene matches: 10. Looked up from germline, CDR1 is DFQATT and CDR2 is SNEGSKA (reference sequence). The CDR3 reads CSAIPMTGYTEAFF. In DNA, the CDR3 is TGCAGTGCCATCCCCATGACAGGGTACACTGAAGCTTTCTTT.

The rearrangement links TRBV2 to TRBJ1-6; possible D gene TRBD1, 5 bases. CDR3 length equals 15 residues. CDR1 and CDR2 from the germline V gene are SNHLY and FYNNEI. Trimming shortened V by 7 bases and J by 6 bases, and 16 bases separated the two germline ends. The CDR3 DNA follows: TGTGCCAGCATTCCCCGACAGACAGTTAATTCACCCCTCCACTTT. Its protein product is CASIPRQTVNSPLHF.

V is TRBV20-1 and J is TRBJ1-5; TRBD1 matches at 9 bases. The CDR3 sequence is 13 residues long. Per the germline V gene, CDR1 is DFQATT and CDR2 is SNEGSKA (reference sequence). The V gene end was trimmed by 6 bases and the J gene end by 7 bases; junction bases not matched to a gene: 7. DNA of the CDR3: TGCAGTGCGGAAGCGGACAGGGGACAGCCCCAGCATTTT. Amino acids: CSAEADRGQPQHF.

A few counts support this clonotype. This chain links TRBV20-1 with TRBJ1-1; 10 nucleotides match TRBD1. The CDR3 totals 15 residues. With V trimmed by 3 bases and J by 6 bases, 10 bases remained unmatched. Germline CDR1 DFQATT, CDR2 SNEGSKA (reference sequence). CDR3 residues: CSASDGGQGRAEAFF. The CDR3 coding sequence is TGCAGTGCTAGTGACGGGGGACAGGGGAGGGCTGAAGCTTTCTTT.

This clonotype was picked up many times. The chain is built from TRBV6-2 or TRBV6-3 and TRBJ1-2; D is ambiguous. V was shortened by 5 bases and J by 2 bases, with 9 bases between the two germline ends. This CDR3 is built from 13 residues. Per germline, CDR1 MNHEY and CDR2 SVGEGT. The CDR3 coding sequence is TGTGCCAGCAGTGTTAACAGAAACTATGGCTACACCTTC. Residues: CASSVNRNYGYTF.

In its sample, this clonotype was seen many times. This chain uses TRBV10-3 with TRBJ2-5; TRBD2 aligns across 10 bases. CDR1 is ENHRY and CDR2 is SYGVKD in the germline V gene. CDR3 size: 14 residues. V lost 6 bases and J lost 5; bases outside the gene matches: 6. CDR3 coding DNA: TGTGCCATCAGCATCGAAGCGGGAGGGGAGACCCAGTACTTC. It specifies CAISIEAGGETQYF.

This clonotype was recorded many times. The V call is TRBV27, the J call TRBJ1-2, with TRBD1 matching over 8 bases. The CDR3 extends over 14 amino acids. The trim removed 7 bases at V and 5 bases at J, leaving 9 bases unmatched. From germline, CDR1 is MNHEY and CDR2 SMNVEV (reference sequence). In DNA, the CDR3 is TGTGCCAGCAAAACCGGGACAGGAGATTATGGCTACACCTTC. Its protein is CASKTGTGDYGYTF.

This clonotype was seen at least ten times. The chain is built from TRBV28 and TRBJ1-2, with unresolved D. The CDR3 consists of 12 residues. CDR1 and CDR2 from the germline V gene are MDHEN and SYDVKM. Between the trimmed V and J ends, which lost 8 bases and 8 bases, there was a span of 15 bases. The CDR3 DNA follows: TGTGCCAGCTACTTCAGTGGATACGGCTACACCTTC. As protein: CASYFSGYGYTF.

Ten or more counts support this clonotype. This chain joins TRBV7-9 and TRBJ2-3; 7 bases fit TRBD2. The J segment lost 3 bases and the V segment lost 1 base, leaving 7 bases of the junction unmatched. Germline V CDR1 and CDR2: SEHNR, FQNEAQ (reference sequence). The CDR3 covers 16 residues. This CDR3 is CASSLGRGSLTDTQYF. CDR3 nucleotide sequence: TGTGCCAGCAGCTTAGGTCGCGGGAGTTTAACAGATACGCAGTATTTT.

The genes are TRBV11-2 and TRBJ2-3; no clear D gene. The CDR3 runs 16 residues. CDR1 and CDR2 from the germline V gene are SGHAT and FQNNGV. V was trimmed by 0 bases and J by 4 bases, leaving 14 bases between them. The CDR3 here is CASSLEGSLSADTQYF. The CDR3 nucleotides read TGTGCCAGCAGCTTAGAGGGCAGTCTAAGCGCAGATACGCAGTATTTT.

This clonotype was detected only a few times. This sequence joins TRBV5-1 and TRBJ2-4; TRBD1 might be the D (6 bases). V was pared by 0 bases and J by 0 bases, with 13 bases between. CDR1 is SGHRS and CDR2 is YFSETQ in the germline V gene. The CDR3 contains 17 residues. CDR3: CASSLVGRDIAKNIQYF. The CDR3 nucleotides read TGCGCCAGCAGCTTGGTGGGTCGGGACATAGCCAAAAACATTCAGTACTTC.

V usage is TRBV6-1 and J usage is TRBJ1-2, with 9 bases fitting TRBD1. Germline assignment: CDR1 MNHNS and CDR2 SASEGT. Trimming took 11 bases from V and 2 from J; bases not matched to a gene: 9. The CDR3 has 14 amino acids. CDR3 bases: TGTGCCGGGAAACCCGGGACAGGGAACTATGGCTACACCTTC. Translating gives CAGKPGTGNYGYTF.

The chain has TRBV20-1 and TRBJ2-3, with 11 bases fitting TRBD2. CDR3 size: 17 residues. Germline lookup yields CDR1 DFQATT and CDR2 SNEGSKA (reference sequence). J gave up 0 bases and V 1 base, and 6 bases lay outside the gene matches. The CDR3 loop is CSARALAGARSTDTQYF. The DNA for the CDR3 is TGCAGTGCTAGAGCACTAGCGGGAGCGCGGAGCACAGATACGCAGTATTTT.

As to this clonotype: Relative to the germline gene, one junction end is altered; a read error may explain this. CDR3 sequence: CTSSQERGPSYEQYF. The DNA for the CDR3 is TGTACCAGCAGCCAAGAGCGGGGGCCCTCCTACGAGCAGTACTTC. The chain joins TRBV14 to TRBJ2-7, with 8 bases lining up with TRBD2. CDR3 size: 15 residues. Germline assignment: CDR1 SGHDN and CDR2 FVKESK.

This clonotype was picked up a small number of times. The chain couples TRBV5-1 to TRBJ2-3; D gene uncertain. Germline V CDR1 and CDR2: SGHRS, YFSETQ. The CDR3 has 17 residues. The germline V and J ends were trimmed by 4 bases and 7 bases, with 25 bases remaining between them. The CDR3 DNA is TGCGCCAGCAGCCCCTCCGCGACCGTCCCCGCCATGAATACGCAGTATTTT. Translation gives CASSPSATVPAMNTQYF.

The table lists this clonotype with many counts. The chain has TRBV6-1 and TRBJ1-2, with 7 positions matching TRBD1. Unmatched junction bases numbered 4, after V lost 6 bases and J lost 0 bases. This CDR3 spans 14 amino acids. Germline CDR1 is MNHNS and CDR2 is SASEGT. CDR3 coding DNA: TGTGCCAGCAGCCGGACAGGATCTAACTATGGCTACACCTTC. Amino acids: CASSRTGSNYGYTF.

This clonotype was detected a few times. The chain recombines TRBV7-3 with TRBJ2-7; 10 bases are a match to TRBD2. From germline, CDR1 is SGHTA and CDR2 FQGTGA. The CDR3 has 15 residues. Trimming at V came to 8 bases and at J to 3 bases, leaving 10 bases not matched to a gene. CDR3 region: CASFPGTSVIYEQYF. The CDR3, as DNA: TGTGCCAGCTTCCCCGGGACTAGCGTCATCTACGAGCAGTACTTC. Drawing the rest from reference TRBV7-3 and TRBJ2-7, the complete variable domain is GAGVSQTPSNKVTEKGKYVELRCDPISGHTALYWYRQSLGQGPEFLIYFQGTGAADDSGLPNDRFFAVRPEGSVSTLKIQRTERGDSAVYLCASFPGTSVIYEQYFGPGTRLTVT.

A note on this clonotype: This may stem from a read error, because a much larger clone lies one nucleotide away. The V and J genes are TRBV7-9 and TRBJ2-7; 8 positions agree with TRBD1. The CDR3 extends over 15 amino acids. Per germline, CDR1 SEHNR and CDR2 FQNEAQ (reference sequence). CDR3 coding DNA: TGTACCAGCAGCCCCACCGGACAGGGATCATACGAGCAGTACTTC. Its protein product is CTSSPTGQGSYEQYF.

This clonotype was counted only a few times. The rearrangement joins TRBV19 to TRBJ2-5; 7 bases align to TRBD1. This CDR3 is built from 16 residues. V was pared by 6 bases and J by 4 bases, with 14 bases of the junction left unmatched. Germline CDR1 LNHDA, CDR2 SQIVND (reference sequence). CDR3 in amino acids: CASRRSGTDLGETQYF. The CDR3 DNA is TGTGCCAGTAGAAGATCCGGGACAGACCTGGGAGAGACCCAGTACTTC.

The rearrangement uses TRBV18 and TRBJ2-5; D is uncertain. The CDR3 has 13 amino acids. Trimming cost V 2 bases and J 3 bases, with 7 bases left between them. Looked up from germline, CDR1 is KGHSH and CDR2 is LQKENI. The DNA of the CDR3 is TGTGCCAGCTCACCAGGGTTCAAAGAGACCCAGTACTTC. Translated: CASSPGFKETQYF.

The J gene is TRBJ2-5, the V gene TRBV19, with 8 bases matching TRBD1. Germline V lookup: CDR1 LNHDA, CDR2 SQIVND (reference sequence). V lost 5 bases to trimming and J lost 2 bases; unmatched junction nucleotides: 10. CDR3 size: 16 residues. The CDR3 loop reads CASSENPGTGQETQYF. In DNA, the CDR3 is TGTGCCAGTAGTGAAAACCCCGGGACAGGACAAGAGACCCAGTACTTC.

The V and J genes are TRBV6-1 and TRBJ1-5; D may be TRBD1 (6 bases). Trimming took 8 bases from V and 9 from J, leaving 17 bases between them. Germline V gene sequence: CDR1 MNHNS, CDR2 SASEGT. This CDR3 spans 13 amino acids. CDR3 region: CASQGGQERPQHF. As DNA, the CDR3 is TGTGCCAGCCAAGGGGGGCAGGAACGGCCCCAGCATTTT.

On this clonotype itself: Relative to the germline gene, one junction end is altered; a read error may explain this. V usage is TRBV11-2 and J usage is TRBJ2-7; 7 positions agree with TRBD1. The CDR3 is 16 residues long. Germline loops: CDR1 SGHAT, CDR2 FQNNGV. The CDR3 DNA reads TGTACCAGCAGCTCCCGGGGACAGCCGATAACCTACGAGCAGTACTTC. The encoded protein is CTSSSRGQPITYEQYF.

Details on this clonotype: This may arise from a read error, as a much more abundant clone is one base away. V gene TRBV3-1 combines with J gene TRBJ1-1; D is possibly TRBD1 (6 bases). The CDR3 extends over 16 amino acids. Germline-derived CDR1 and CDR2 are LGHDT and YNNKEL (reference sequence). The CDR3, as DNA: TGTGCCAGCGGCCAAGATCTCAACAGGGTTCACACTGAAGCTTTCTTT. Its protein is CASGQDLNRVHTEAFF.

This clonotype came up a few times. An end of the junction differs from the germline gene, which may be a read error. The chain uses TRBV6-1 and TRBJ2-7; the D gene is possibly TRBD2 (5 bases). The germline V gene has CDR1 MNHNS and CDR2 SASEGT. CDR3 length equals 11 residues. This chain's CDR3 is CASGDYYEQYF. The CDR3 DNA reads TGTGCCAGCGGTGACTATTACGAGCAGTACTTC.

This clonotype was seen ten or more times. The J gene is TRBJ1-5, the V gene TRBV20-1; 9 bases match TRBD1. The CDR3 contains 16 residues. The germline gives CDR1 DFQATT, CDR2 SNEGSKA (reference sequence). V lost 5 bases and J lost 2; bases outside the gene matches: 10. CDR3 sequence reads: CSAGKDRGRGNQPQHF. The CDR3 nucleotides read TGCAGTGCTGGGAAGGACAGGGGAAGGGGCAATCAGCCCCAGCATTTT.

This rearrangement joins TRBV6-1 to TRBJ1-5; D gene ambiguous. This CDR3 is 13 amino acids long. Deletions cut 5 bases from V and 4 bases from J, with 9 bases between. Per the germline V gene, CDR1 is MNHNS and CDR2 is SASEGT. The CDR3 nucleotides read TGTGCCAGCAGTAGGGTGGCGAATCAGCCCCAGCATTTT. It codes for CASSRVANQPQHF.

This clonotype has a count of ten or more. This chain uses TRBV28 with TRBJ1-1; 9 nucleotides match TRBD1. Trimming took 4 bases from V and 5 from J; bases not matched to a gene: 8. The CDR3 totals 15 residues. Germline CDR1 MDHEN, CDR2 SYDVKM. The CDR3 DNA reads TGTGCCAGCAGTTCCTACAGGGGGCGCGGGACTGAAGCTTTCTTT. Translation gives CASSSYRGRGTEAFF.

Many counts were recorded for this clonotype. The rearrangement uses TRBV7-9 and TRBJ2-1; 7 bases align to TRBD2. In germline, CDR1 is SEHNR, CDR2 FQNEAQ (reference sequence). Trimming took 4 bases from V and 1 from J; bases not matched to a gene: 1. The CDR3 loop spans 14 amino acids. The CDR3 nucleotides are TGTGCCAGCAGCTACGGGGGGTCCTACAATGAGCAGTTCTTC. Its protein product is CASSYGGSYNEQFF.